The T cell receptor beta chain under discussion was sequenced for a study of shared clonotypes between healthy human individuals. Study background: Donor composition was a couple of women and a few men, aged 18 to 49. Study outcomes and limitations: Four donors had around 5.5% of their naive CD4 clonotypes in common. Investigators expected sequencing depth to affect clonotype sharing among donors.

In the original analysis: Owing to the provision of junction-only sequences devoid of quality scores by immunoSEQ, filtering differed. Method: immunoSEQ multiplex PCR; TCRdb's copy keeps in-frame clones and lacks some. V and J calls and clone size are copied from that table; D and trimming were computed from the DNA. The table shows 2.3 million or so clones, with more than 80% occurring only once. Notes on this clone: Its antigen is unidentified.

The sequenced sample was naive CD4+ T cells from PBMCs. Subset: CD45RA+ positively selected. The TCR comes from a man between 18 and 35 years old in good health. Some clones in this sample may be carry-over from other donors' samples.

CDR3 DNA sequence: TGTGCCAGCAGCTCGGACGGGCGGTTGGAGACCCAGTACTTC. It is translated as CASSSDGRLETQYF. This sequence joins TRBV7-9 and TRBJ2-5; D uncertain. The CDR3 consists of 14 residues. V was clipped by 4 bases and J by 5 bases, with 14 bases between them. Germline loops: CDR1 SEHNR, CDR2 FQNEAQ (reference sequence).